Listed here is a single T cell receptor beta chain. Germline CDR1 DFQATT, CDR2 SNEGSKA (reference sequence). The CDR3 spans 13 residues. Trimming cost V 3 bases and J 6 bases; bases outside gene matches: 5. TCRdb reprocessed the RT-PCR reads with MiXCR, giving one entry per CDR3 protein. Among about 700,000 distinct CDR3 sequences, 14% were seen once, and the ten largest hold just over 3.5%. The receptor was derived from a female donor in good health, serving as a healthy control. The sequencing sample was made of memory CD4+ T cells from blood. The chain combines TRBV20-1 with TRBJ2-1; 7 bases are shared with TRBD2. The CDR3 nucleotides read TGCAGTGCTAGCGGGAGGAAGGCCAATGAGCAGTTCTTC. Its translation is CSASGRKANEQFF.